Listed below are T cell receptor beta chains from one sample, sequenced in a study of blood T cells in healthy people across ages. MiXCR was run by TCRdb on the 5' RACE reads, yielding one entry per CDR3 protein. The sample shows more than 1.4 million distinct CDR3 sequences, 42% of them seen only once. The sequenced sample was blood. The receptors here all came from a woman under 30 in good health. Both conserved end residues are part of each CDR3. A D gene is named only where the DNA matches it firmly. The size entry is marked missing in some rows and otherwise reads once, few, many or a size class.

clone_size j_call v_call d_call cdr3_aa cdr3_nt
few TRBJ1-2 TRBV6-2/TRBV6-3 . CASSYGAGWNGYTF TGTGCCAGCAGTTACGGGGCGGGCTGGAATGGCTACACCTTC
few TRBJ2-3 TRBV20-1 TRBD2 CSASLSGGRADTQYF TGCAGTGCTAGTCTTAGCGGGGGGCGTGCAGATACGCAGTATTTT
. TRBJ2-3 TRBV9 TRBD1 CASSTDDRAGASDTQYF TGTGCCAGCAGCACGGATGACAGGGCCGGGGCGTCAGATACGCAGTATTTT
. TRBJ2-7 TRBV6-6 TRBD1 CASSWDSNYEQYF TGTGCCAGCAGTTGGGACAGCAACTACGAGCAGTACTTC
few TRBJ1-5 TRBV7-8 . CASSLAKNQPQHF TGTGCCAGCAGCTTAGCCAAGAATCAGCCCCAGCATTTT
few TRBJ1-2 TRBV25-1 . CASSAARYYGYTF TGTGCCAGCAGTGCGGCCAGGTACTATGGCTACACCTTC
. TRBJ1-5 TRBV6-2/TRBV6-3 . CASSYLTGNQPQHF TGTGCCAGCAGTTACCTAACAGGGAACCAGCCCCAGCATTTT
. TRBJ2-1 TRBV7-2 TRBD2 CASSLATGLAVYNEQFF TGTGCCAGCAGCTTAGCGACGGGACTAGCGGTATACAATGAGCAGTTCTTC
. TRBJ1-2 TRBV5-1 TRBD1 CASSEQGQGIYGYTF TGCGCCAGCAGCGAGCAGGGACAGGGGATCTATGGCTACACCTTC
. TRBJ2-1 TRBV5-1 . CASSRGRPYNEQFF TGCGCCAGCAGTCGTGGGAGGCCCTACAATGAGCAGTTCTTC
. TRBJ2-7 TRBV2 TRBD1 CASSERSRRQGSYEQYF TGTGCCAGCAGTGAAAGGTCTCGTAGACAGGGCTCCTACGAGCAGTACTTC
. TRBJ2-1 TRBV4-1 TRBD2 CASSQGRASGNDEQFF TGCGCCAGCAGCCAAGGGAGGGCTAGCGGGAACGATGAGCAGTTCTTC
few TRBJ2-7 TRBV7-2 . CASSSDRYSHEQYF TGTGCCAGCAGCTCGGACAGATACTCTCACGAGCAGTACTTC
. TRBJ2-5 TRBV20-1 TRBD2 CSARAPLAGGLNEQYF TGCAGTGCTAGAGCCCCACTAGCGGGGGGCCTCAATGAGCAGTACTTC
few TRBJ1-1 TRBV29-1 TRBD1 CSVIRQGARGTEAFF TGCAGCGTTATTAGGCAGGGGGCGCGAGGGACTGAAGCTTTCTTT
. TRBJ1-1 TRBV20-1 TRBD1 CSASHETGMNTEAFF TGCAGTGCTAGTCACGAGACAGGGATGAACACTGAAGCTTTCTTT